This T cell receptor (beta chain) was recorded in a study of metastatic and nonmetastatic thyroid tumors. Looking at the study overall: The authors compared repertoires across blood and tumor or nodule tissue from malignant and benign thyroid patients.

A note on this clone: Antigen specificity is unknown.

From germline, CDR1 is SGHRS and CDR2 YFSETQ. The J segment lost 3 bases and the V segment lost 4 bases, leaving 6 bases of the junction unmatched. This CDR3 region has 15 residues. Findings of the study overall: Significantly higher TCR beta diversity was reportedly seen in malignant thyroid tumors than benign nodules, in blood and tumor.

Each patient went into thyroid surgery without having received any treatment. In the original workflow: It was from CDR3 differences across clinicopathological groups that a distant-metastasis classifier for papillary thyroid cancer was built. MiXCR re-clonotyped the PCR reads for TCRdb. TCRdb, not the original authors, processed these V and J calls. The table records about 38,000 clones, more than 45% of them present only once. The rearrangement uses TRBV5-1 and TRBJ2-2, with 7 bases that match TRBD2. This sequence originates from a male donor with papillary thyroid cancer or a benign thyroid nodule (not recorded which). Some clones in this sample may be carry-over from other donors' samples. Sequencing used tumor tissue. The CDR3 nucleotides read TGCGCCAGCAGCGCCCAAGCGGGGTACACCGGGGAGCTGTTTTTT. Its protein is CASSAQAGYTGELFF.